Following are 25 T cell receptor beta chains from one sample sequenced in a study of Ad26.COV2.S vaccination and SARS-CoV-2 variants. Clones were sequenced by immunoSEQ multiplex PCR, and TCRdb holds only the in-frame ones, with some missing. The sample holds a few hundred thousand clones; roughly 90% are singletons and the top ten take around 3.6%. Treatment here: some 20 received Ad26.COV2.S at low or high dose, single or two shots; roughly 5 received placebo; per-sample allocation not given. Specimen acquisition occurred on day 63 following the initial vaccine or placebo injection. The specimen was peripheral blood, collected in a trial of Ad26.COV2.S vaccine versus placebo. The source is a person aged 18 to 59 who received the Ad26.COV2.S COVID-19 vaccine or a placebo.

The chain employs TRBV12-3 or TRBV12-4 and TRBJ2-5, with TRBD1 identical over 9 bases. The CDR3 is made up of 13 amino acids. Germline trimming cut 5 bases from V and 3 bases from J; bases unmatched to any gene: 1. The DNA for the CDR3 is TGTGCCAGCAGTGACAGGGGGAAAGAGACCCAGTACTTC. This sequence encodes CASSDRGKETQYF.

The rearrangement uses TRBV4-1 and TRBJ2-7; D possibly corresponds to TRBD1 (5 bases). This CDR3 is built from 13 residues. Germline assignment: CDR1 MGHRA and CDR2 YSYEKL. Between the trimmed V and J ends, which lost 0 bases and 3 bases, there was a span of 6 bases. CDR3 in DNA: TGCGCCAGCAGCCAAGACAGGGTCTACGAGCAGTACTTC. Translated: CASSQDRVYEQYF.

The chain uses TRBV24-1 and TRBJ1-1, with D unclear. With 4 bases removed from V and 3 bases from J, the gap between germline ends came to 11 bases. There are 14 residues in the CDR3. From germline, CDR1 is KGHDR and CDR2 SFDVKD. CDR3 region: CATSDTSGYTEAFF. In nucleotides, the CDR3 is TGTGCCACCAGTGACACTTCGGGTTACACTGAAGCTTTCTTT.

This clone has just a few counts. V usage is TRBV7-9 and J usage is TRBJ1-2; no definite D call. Looked up from germline, CDR1 is SEHNR and CDR2 is FQNEAQ (reference sequence). The CDR3 spans 12 residues. V was cut by 7 bases and J by 10 bases, with 16 bases left in between. The CDR3 region has the DNA TGTGCCAGCACCCCCGGTCAGGATGTCTACACCTTC. Translation gives CASTPGQDVYTF.

This chain uses TRBV10-1 with TRBJ2-7, with TRBD1 identical over 8 bases. This CDR3 has 13 amino acids. V shed 8 bases and J 2 bases; nucleotides not matched to a gene: 5. Germline CDR1 reads WNHNN; CDR2 reads SYGVQD (reference sequence). CDR3 nucleotide sequence: TGCGCCAGCTCGGACAGGGTGCCCTACGAGCAGTACTTC. Translated, it gives CASSDRVPYEQYF.

The chain uses TRBV7-9 and TRBJ2-7; no reliable D call. The CDR3 extends over 12 amino acids. CDR1 SEHNR and CDR2 FQNEAQ come from the germline V gene (reference sequence). V lost 1 base and J lost 6, with 7 bases in between. For the CDR3, the DNA is TGTGCCAGCAGCTTAGTAGGGTCCGAGCAGTACTTC. Translation gives CASSLVGSEQYF.

V usage is TRBV6-5 and J usage is TRBJ1-2; no clear D. Germline CDR1 is MNHEY and CDR2 is SVGAGI. This CDR3 is 15 amino acids long. V lost 7 bases to trimming and J lost 5 bases, with 20 bases between them. The CDR3 nucleotides are TGTGCCAGCACCCGAGCTGGAACTAGGCGATATGGCTACACCTTC. Amino acids: CASTRAGTRRYGYTF.

The chain is built from TRBV3-1 (or the pseudogene TRBV3-2) and TRBJ2-5; D is unresolved. Germline V gene sequence: CDR1 LGHDT, CDR2 YNNKEL (reference sequence). This CDR3 spans 13 amino acids. V was pared by 0 bases and J by 2 bases, with 4 bases between. The CDR3 reads CASSQDWQETQYF. As DNA, the CDR3 is TGTGCCAGCAGCCAAGACTGGCAAGAGACCCAGTACTTC.

This clone was observed a handful of times. The chain has TRBV5-4 and TRBJ1-2; D is undetermined. Germline lookup yields CDR1 SGHNT and CDR2 YYREEE (reference sequence). V was pared by 0 bases and J by 8 bases, with 14 bases between. The CDR3 length is 14 residues. CDR3 amino acids: CASSLGVGQAGYTF. In nucleotides, the CDR3 is TGTGCCAGCAGCTTGGGAGTAGGTCAAGCGGGCTACACCTTC.

V is TRBV3-1 (or the pseudogene TRBV3-2) and J is TRBJ1-1, with 8 bases aligning to TRBD1. V was clipped by 4 bases and J by 1 base; unmatched bases: 11. The germline V gene has CDR1 LGHDT and CDR2 YNNKEL (reference sequence). This CDR3 has 17 residues. CDR3 nucleotides: TGTGCCAGCAGCCCCGGGACAGGTCGACCGGGGAACACTGAAGCTTTCTTT. As protein: CASSPGTGRPGNTEAFF.

This clone was found once. CDR3 amino acids: CAWRVPGRGAQYF. CDR3 DNA: TGTGCCTGGAGGGTTCCAGGGCGTGGGGCCCAGTACTTC. The rearrangement links TRBV30 to TRBJ2-5; D perhaps matches TRBD1 (5 bases). V lost 3 bases and J 9 bases, leaving 17 bases between the germline ends. The CDR3 is 13 residues long. Germline V gives CDR1 GTSNPN, CDR2 SVGIG (reference sequence).

The gene calls are TRBV7-2 and TRBJ2-7; D call uncertain. Trimming removed 5 bases from V and 3 bases from J, with 14 bases in between. This CDR3 contains 14 residues. The germline V gene has CDR1 SGHTA and CDR2 FQGNSA. In nucleotides, the CDR3 is TGTGCCAGCAGCCCAGGTTTCGGGTTCTACGAGCAGTACTTC. Translation: CASSPGFGFYEQYF. Drawing the rest from reference TRBV7-2 and TRBJ2-7, the complete variable domain is GAGVSQSPSNKVTEKGKDVELRCDPISGHTALYWYRQSLGQGLEFLIYFQGNSAPDKSGLPSDRFSAERTGGSVSTLTIQRTQQEDSAVYLCASSPGFGFYEQYFGPGTRLTVT.

This chain links TRBV19 with TRBJ1-1, with TRBD1 matching 7 bases. CDR3 length: 12 residues. Trimming at V came to 7 bases and at J to 5 bases, leaving 4 bases not matched to a gene. The V gene's germline CDR1 is LNHDA and CDR2 SQIVND (reference sequence). The CDR3 here is CASKQGLTEAFF. DNA for the CDR3: TGTGCCAGTAAACAGGGGCTTACTGAAGCTTTCTTT.

A few counts support this clone. The chain has TRBV28 and TRBJ2-1; unclear D gene. CDR3 length: 15 residues. V was clipped by 1 base and J by 6 bases, with 13 bases between them. Germline-derived CDR1 and CDR2 are MDHEN and SYDVKM. This CDR3 is CASSLLLRRTNEQFF. Written as DNA, the CDR3 is TGTGCCAGCAGTTTATTGCTTAGGCGTACCAATGAGCAGTTCTTC.

V gene TRBV6-5 combines with J gene TRBJ1-2, with D hard to call. The CDR3 extends over 15 amino acids. V was pared by 7 bases and J by 4 bases, with 19 bases between. The V gene's germline CDR1 is MNHEY and CDR2 SVGAGI. This CDR3 reads CASTLTSGMRYGYTF. DNA for the CDR3: TGTGCCAGCACCCTCACTTCCGGGATGCGCTATGGCTACACCTTC.

This clone occurred once. The chain recombines TRBV30 with TRBJ1-5, with a tentative D call TRBD1 (5 bases). The CDR3 totals 13 residues. Trimming took off 3 bases at V and 2 bases at J, with 8 bases between the two ends. Germline V CDR1 and CDR2: GTSNPN, SVGIG (reference sequence). CDR3 amino acids: CAWRGDGNQPQHF. The CDR3 DNA is TGTGCCTGGAGGGGGGACGGCAATCAGCCCCAGCATTTT.

In this sample, this clone turned up a few times. Other DNA sequences within the sample encode an identical CDR3. The V gene is TRBV6-5, the J gene TRBJ1-2; D perhaps matches TRBD1 (6 bases). CDR3 length: 14 residues. Germline assignment: CDR1 MNHEY and CDR2 SVGAGI. Trimming removed 0 bases from V and 4 bases from J, with 9 bases in between. The CDR3 spells CASSYSGGGYGYTF. The DNA for the CDR3 is TGTGCCAGCAGTTACTCAGGGGGGGGCTATGGCTACACCTTC.

The chain employs TRBV11-3 and TRBJ2-2; D is undetermined. Trimming cost V 8 bases and J 0 bases, with 10 bases left between them. The CDR3 extends over 14 amino acids. Germline CDR1 and CDR2: SGHNT and YENEEA. The CDR3 protein is CASAQAANTGELFF. As DNA, the CDR3 is TGTGCCAGCGCTCAGGCAGCGAACACCGGGGAGCTGTTTTTT.

The chain is built from TRBV24-1 and TRBJ2-1; 11 bases line up with TRBD2. Per germline, CDR1 KGHDR and CDR2 SFDVKD. V shed 3 bases, J shed 7 bases, and the junction held 10 bases outside the gene matches. CDR3 length: 17 amino acids. Here the CDR3 reads CATSDISGGAGSNEQFF. CDR3 coding DNA: TGTGCCACCAGTGATATTAGCGGGGGGGCCGGTTCGAATGAGCAGTTCTTC.

The chain carries TRBV5-4 and TRBJ1-1; no clear D. This CDR3 has 14 residues. Trimming left V 2 bases short and J 1 base short, with 9 bases between. The V gene's germline CDR1 is SGHNT and CDR2 YYREEE (reference sequence). CDR3 region: CASSLKVSNTEAFF. The CDR3 DNA reads as TGTGCCAGCAGCTTAAAGGTCTCGAACACTGAAGCTTTCTTT.

At least ten counts were recorded for this clone. The chain joins TRBV2 to TRBJ1-6; tentative D call: TRBD1 (5 bases). The CDR3 is made up of 14 amino acids. Trimming left V 8 bases short and J 9 bases short, with 17 bases between. Germline CDR1 and CDR2: SNHLY and FYNNEI. This chain's CDR3 is CASQSGLGGSPLHF. For the CDR3, the DNA is TGTGCCAGCCAATCCGGGCTCGGGGGTTCACCCCTCCACTTT.

The CDR3 coding sequence is TGTGCCTGGAGAGACAGGGGAATTCTGTGGAAGACCCAGTACTTC. Translation gives CAWRDRGILWKTQYF. The V call is TRBV30, the J call TRBJ2-5; 8 bases fit TRBD1. The germline gives CDR1 GTSNPN, CDR2 SVGIG (reference sequence). The CDR3 spans 15 residues. Trimming at V came to 3 bases and at J to 6 bases, leaving 12 bases not matched to a gene.

This clone was observed a single time. The J gene is TRBJ1-1, the V gene TRBV28; D is unclear. Trimming took 4 bases from V and 1 from J, leaving 7 bases between them. Germline V gene sequence: CDR1 MDHEN, CDR2 SYDVKM. This CDR3 has 13 residues. CDR3: CASSSDKNTEAFF. CDR3 coding DNA: TGTGCCAGCAGTTCCGACAAGAACACTGAAGCTTTCTTT.

The rearrangement joins TRBV10-2 to TRBJ2-1, with D possibly being TRBD1 (5 bases). Germline assignment: CDR1 WSHSY and CDR2 SAAADI. Trimming stripped 5 bases from V and 6 bases from J, with 8 bases between. The CDR3 totals 12 residues. The CDR3 DNA follows: TGCGCCAGCAGTCGAGACAGCAATGAGCAGTTCTTC. Encoded protein: CASSRDSNEQFF.

V and J are TRBV6-2 or TRBV6-3 and TRBJ2-1, with 7 bases lining up with TRBD1. The junction had 6 bases not matched to a gene; V was cut back by 4 bases and J by 0 bases. The CDR3 totals 16 residues. Germline V gene data show CDR1 as MNHEY and CDR2 as SVGEGT. CDR3 DNA: TGTGCCAGCAGTTCGAAGACAGGGAGCTCCTACAATGAGCAGTTCTTC. This codes for CASSSKTGSSYNEQFF.